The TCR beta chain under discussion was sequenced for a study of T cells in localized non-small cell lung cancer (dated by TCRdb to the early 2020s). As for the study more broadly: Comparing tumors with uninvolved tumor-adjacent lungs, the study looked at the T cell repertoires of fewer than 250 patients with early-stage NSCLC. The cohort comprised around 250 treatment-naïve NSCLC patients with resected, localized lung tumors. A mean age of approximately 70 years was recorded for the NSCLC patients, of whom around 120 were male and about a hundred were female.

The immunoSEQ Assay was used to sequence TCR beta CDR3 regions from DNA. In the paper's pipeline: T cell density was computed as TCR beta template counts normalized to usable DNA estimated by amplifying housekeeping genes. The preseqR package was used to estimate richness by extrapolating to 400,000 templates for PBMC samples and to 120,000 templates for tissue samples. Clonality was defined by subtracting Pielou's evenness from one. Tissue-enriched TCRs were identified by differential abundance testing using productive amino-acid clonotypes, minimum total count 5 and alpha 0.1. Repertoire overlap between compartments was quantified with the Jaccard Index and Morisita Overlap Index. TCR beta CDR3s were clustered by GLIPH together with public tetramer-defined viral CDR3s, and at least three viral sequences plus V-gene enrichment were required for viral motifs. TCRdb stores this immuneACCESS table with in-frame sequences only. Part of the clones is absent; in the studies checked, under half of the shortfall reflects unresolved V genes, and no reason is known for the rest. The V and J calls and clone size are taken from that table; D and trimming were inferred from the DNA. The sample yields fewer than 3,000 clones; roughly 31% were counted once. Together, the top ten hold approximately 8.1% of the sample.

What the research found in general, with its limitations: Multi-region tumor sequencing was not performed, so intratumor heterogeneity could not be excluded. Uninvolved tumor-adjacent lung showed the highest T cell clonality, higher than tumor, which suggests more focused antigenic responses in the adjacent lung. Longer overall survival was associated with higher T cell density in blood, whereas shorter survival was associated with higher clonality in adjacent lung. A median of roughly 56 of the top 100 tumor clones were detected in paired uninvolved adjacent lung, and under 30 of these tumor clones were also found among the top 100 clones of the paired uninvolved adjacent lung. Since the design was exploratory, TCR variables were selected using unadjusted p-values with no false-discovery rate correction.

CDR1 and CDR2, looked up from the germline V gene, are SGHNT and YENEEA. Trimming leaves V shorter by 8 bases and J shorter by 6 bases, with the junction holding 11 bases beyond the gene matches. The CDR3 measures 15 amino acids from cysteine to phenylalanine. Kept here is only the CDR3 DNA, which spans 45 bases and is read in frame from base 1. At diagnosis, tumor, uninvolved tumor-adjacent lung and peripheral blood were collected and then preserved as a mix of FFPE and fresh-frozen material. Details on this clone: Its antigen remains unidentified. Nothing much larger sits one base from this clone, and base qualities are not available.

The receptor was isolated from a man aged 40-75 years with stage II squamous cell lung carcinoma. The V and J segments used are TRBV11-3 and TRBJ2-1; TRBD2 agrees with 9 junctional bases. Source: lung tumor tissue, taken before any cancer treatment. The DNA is TGTGCCAGCGTCCCCATGGCGGGGGGGCCCAATGAGCAGTTCTTC. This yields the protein CASVPMAGGPNEQFF.